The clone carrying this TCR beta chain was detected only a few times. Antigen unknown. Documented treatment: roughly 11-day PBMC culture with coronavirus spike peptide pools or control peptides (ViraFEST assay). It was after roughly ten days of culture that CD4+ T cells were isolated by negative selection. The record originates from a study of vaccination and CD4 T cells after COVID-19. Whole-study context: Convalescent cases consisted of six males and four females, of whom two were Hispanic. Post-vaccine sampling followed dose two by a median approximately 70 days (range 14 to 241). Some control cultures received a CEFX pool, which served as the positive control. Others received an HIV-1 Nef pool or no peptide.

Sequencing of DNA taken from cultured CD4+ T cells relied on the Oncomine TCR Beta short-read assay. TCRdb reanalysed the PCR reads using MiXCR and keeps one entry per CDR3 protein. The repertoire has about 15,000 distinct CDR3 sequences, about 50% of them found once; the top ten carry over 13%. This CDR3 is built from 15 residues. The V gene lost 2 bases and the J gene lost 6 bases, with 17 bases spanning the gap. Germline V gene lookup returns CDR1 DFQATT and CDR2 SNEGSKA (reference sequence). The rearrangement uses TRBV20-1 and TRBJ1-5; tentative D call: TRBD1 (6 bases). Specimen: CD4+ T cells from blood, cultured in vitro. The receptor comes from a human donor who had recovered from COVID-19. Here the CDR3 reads CSARPGGQEAQPQHF. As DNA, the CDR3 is TGCAGTGCTAGACCCGGGGGCCAAGAAGCTCAGCCCCAGCATTTT.